The 5 T cell receptor beta chains listed next were all sequenced from one sample in a study of T cell clonality in common variable immunodeficiency. These receptors' antigens are unknown. Study-level results: Common variable immunodeficiency TCR beta sequences reportedly had fewer deletions and N-nucleotide insertions.

Some clones are missing from TCRdb's copy, which holds only in-frame ones; the method was immunoSEQ multiplex PCR. In total the sample includes some 19,000 clones, none of them seen once. Sequenced: peripheral blood mononuclear cells. These receptors all stem from a human donor with common variable immunodeficiency.

This clone turned up a few times. From the germline J gene comes the end of the CDR3, since the read stops 3 residues before it. The chain is built from TRBV20-1 and TRBJ2-5; TRBD1 is a possible D gene (6 bases). With 0 bases removed from V and 2 bases from J, the gap between germline ends came to 16 bases. The germline V gene has CDR1 DFQATT and CDR2 SNEGSKA (reference sequence). This CDR3 has 16 residues. The CDR3 DNA, read in part, is TGCAGTGCTAGAGATCAGAGAAAGGGGGTACAAGAGACC. It is translated as CSARDQRKGVQET. The whole CDR3 is CSARDQRKGVQETQYF.

This clone was seen a handful of times. The CDR3 end lies 3 residues beyond the end of the read and is filled in from the germline J gene. The rearrangement links TRBV18 to TRBJ1-5; 9 nucleotides line up with TRBD1. This CDR3 spans 15 amino acids. Germline loops: CDR1 KGHSH, CDR2 LQKENI. V shed 8 bases, J shed 5 bases, and the junction held 10 bases outside the gene matches. The sequenced part of the CDR3 DNA is TGTGCCAGCGGAGTAGGCACAGGGGGCCATCAGCCC. As protein: CASGVGTGGHQP. The full CDR3 protein is CASGVGTGGHQPQHF.

Turning to this clone: The observed sequence ends 3 residues before the CDR3 terminus, with the missing tail filled in from the germline J gene. The chain has TRBV20-1 and TRBJ2-3; 7 bases agree with TRBD2. V gave up 4 bases and J gave up 4 bases; unmatched junction bases: 8. The CDR3 totals 14 residues. Germline V gene sequence: CDR1 DFQATT, CDR2 SNEGSKA (reference sequence). The CDR3 region is CSANGLGLPDTQYF. The covered CDR3 bases are TGCAGTGCTAATGGACTAGGACTTCCAGATACG.

This clone turned up a few times. CDR3 sequence: CASSGQMNTEAFF. CDR3 DNA (partial): TGTGCCAGTTCGGGACAGATGAACACTGAA. The V call is TRBV19, the J call TRBJ1-1; 7 nucleotides match TRBD1. The read finishes 3 residues shy of the CDR3 end, and the germline J gene is used to complete it. The CDR3 length is 13 residues. From germline, CDR1 is LNHDA and CDR2 SQIVND (reference sequence). Unmatched junction bases numbered 3, after V lost 8 bases and J lost 0 bases.

This clone has a handful of counts. The sequence runs out 3 residues before the end of the CDR3; the remainder is reconstructed from the germline J gene. This chain joins TRBV7-2 and TRBJ2-5; TRBD1 might be the D (6 bases). V lost 2 bases to trimming and J lost 4 bases, with 11 bases between them. CDR3 length: 14 amino acids. Germline CDR1 SGHTA, CDR2 FQGNSA. Incomplete CDR3 DNA: TGTGCCAGCAGCTTATACCCACAGGGAGAGACC. Protein product: CASSLYPQGET. The full CDR3 sequence reads CASSLYPQGETQYF. The full variable domain, completed using reference TRBV7-2 and TRBJ2-5, is GAGVSQSPSNKVTEKGKDVELRCDPISGHTALYWYRQSLGQGLEFLIYFQGNSAPDKSGLPSDRFSAERTGGSVSTLTIQRTQQEDSAVYLCASSLYPQGETQYFGPGTRLLVL.